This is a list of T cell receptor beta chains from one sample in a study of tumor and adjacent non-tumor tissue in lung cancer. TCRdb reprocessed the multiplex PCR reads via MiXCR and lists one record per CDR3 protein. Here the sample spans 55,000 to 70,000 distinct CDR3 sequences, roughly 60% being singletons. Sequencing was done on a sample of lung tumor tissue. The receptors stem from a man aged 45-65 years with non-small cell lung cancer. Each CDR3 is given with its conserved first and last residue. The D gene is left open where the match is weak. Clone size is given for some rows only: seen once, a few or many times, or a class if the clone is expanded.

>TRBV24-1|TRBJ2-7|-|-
CATSDFHGQYF
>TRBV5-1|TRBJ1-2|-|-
CASSRDSNYGYTF
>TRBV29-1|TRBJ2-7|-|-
CSAMTGGSLYEQYF
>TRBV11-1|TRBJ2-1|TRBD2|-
CASSAKREAVVQFF
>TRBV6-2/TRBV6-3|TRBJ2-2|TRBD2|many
CASSYVAGETTGELFF
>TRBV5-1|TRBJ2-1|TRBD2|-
CGSSLDRGERSYIEQFF
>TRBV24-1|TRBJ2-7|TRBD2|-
CATSEASGRDEQYF
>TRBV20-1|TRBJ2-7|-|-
CGAYPMKATAYEQYF
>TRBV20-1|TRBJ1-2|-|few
CSARVLQELGGYTF
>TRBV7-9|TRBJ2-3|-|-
CASGLSSKTQYF
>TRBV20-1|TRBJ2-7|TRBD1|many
CSARGTGKTDEQYF
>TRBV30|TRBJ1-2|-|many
CAWRRGDYGYTF
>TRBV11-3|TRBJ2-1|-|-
CASSPQNNEQFF
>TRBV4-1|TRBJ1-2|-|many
CASSQDRLINGYTF
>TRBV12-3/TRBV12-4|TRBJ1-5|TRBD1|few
CVSSLQGAGSNQPQHF
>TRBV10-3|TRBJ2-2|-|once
CVISPLGSTGELFF
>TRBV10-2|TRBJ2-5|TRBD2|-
CASSETGGESQYF
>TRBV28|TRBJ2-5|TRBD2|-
CASSQVSGGAYSSSRETQYF
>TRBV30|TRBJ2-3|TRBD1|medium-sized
CAWKSGQGPADTQYF
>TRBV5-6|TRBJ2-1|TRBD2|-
CANSPLGEGLHNEQFF
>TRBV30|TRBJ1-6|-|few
CTCSVRDGSYNSPLHF
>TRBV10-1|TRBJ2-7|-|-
CASSMWTAEQYF
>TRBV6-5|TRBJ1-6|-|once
CASNRVDSPLHF
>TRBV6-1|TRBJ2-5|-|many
CATIDRPFQETQYF
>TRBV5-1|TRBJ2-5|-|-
CAISLAEQETQYF
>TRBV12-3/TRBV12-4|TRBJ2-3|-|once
CARSQWTGNTDTQYF
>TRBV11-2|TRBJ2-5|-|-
CASSPERFWSETQYF
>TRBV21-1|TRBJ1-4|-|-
CASSKGARGPTNEKLFF
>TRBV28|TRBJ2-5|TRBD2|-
CASTFVGGQQETQYF
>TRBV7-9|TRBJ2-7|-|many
CASSLGQGSNEQYF
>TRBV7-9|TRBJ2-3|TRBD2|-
CASSLAGGRPDAQYF
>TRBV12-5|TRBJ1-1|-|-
CTSGLGQGEAFF
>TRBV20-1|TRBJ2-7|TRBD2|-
CSASRGAGGPYEQYF
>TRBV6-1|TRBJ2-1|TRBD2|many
CASRASGSRGEQFF
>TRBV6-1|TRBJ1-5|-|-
CASSSPRDKGENQPQHF
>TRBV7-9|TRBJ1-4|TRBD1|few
CASSKRQGIDEKLFF
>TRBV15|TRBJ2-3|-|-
CATSREGRRSTDTQYF
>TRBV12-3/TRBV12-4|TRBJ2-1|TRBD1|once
CANSRDRKDGQFF
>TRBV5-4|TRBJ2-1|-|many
CASSGPGIYNEQFF
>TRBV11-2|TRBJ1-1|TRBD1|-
CAGTSDRAEAFF
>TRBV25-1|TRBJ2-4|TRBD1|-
CASSAPGQGLGKNIQYF
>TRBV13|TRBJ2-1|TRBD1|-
CASNLGTGGSYNKQFF
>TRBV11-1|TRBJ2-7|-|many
CASSSGPLYEQYF
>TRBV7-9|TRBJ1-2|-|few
CASSLGQAALEYDYTF
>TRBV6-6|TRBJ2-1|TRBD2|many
CASSSPGLGDNEQFF
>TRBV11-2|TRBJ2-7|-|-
CASSLGFAQYF
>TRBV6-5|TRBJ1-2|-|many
CASTRFGGGNYGYTF
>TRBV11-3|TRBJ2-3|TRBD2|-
CASSIGTNGGSTDTQYF
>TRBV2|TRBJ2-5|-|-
CASRAQGGTQYF
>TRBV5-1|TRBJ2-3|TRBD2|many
CASRPGTSGLADTQYF